This paragraph reports one TCR beta chain. This sample was included in a study of chemoradiotherapy in HPV16-positive cancers. Profiled with immunoSEQ multiplex PCR; TCRdb holds only in-frame clones, not every one. The sample includes about 21,000 clones, around 88% of them seen just once. With V trimmed by 0 bases and J by 5 bases, 10 bases remained unmatched. Germline V lookup: CDR1 LGHNA, CDR2 YNFKEQ. This CDR3 is 17 amino acids long. The sequences come from blood, collected from a patient who underwent chemoradiotherapy. This sequence was found in a human donor with HPV-associated anogenital cancer. This chain links TRBV4-2 with TRBJ2-3, with 8 bases aligning to TRBD1. CDR3 bases: TGTGCCAGCAGCCAAGAGTGGAGACAGGGGATAAGAGATACGCAGTATTTT. Protein: CASSQEWRQGIRDTQYF.